This passage covers 18 T cell receptor beta chains from one sample sequenced in a study of T cell repertoires in cytomegalovirus infection. For these receptors, no antigen is known. TCRdb re-derived calls from the reads in MiXCR, one entry per CDR3 protein. The data contain 650,000 to 850,000 distinct CDR3 sequences, almost 30% of them singletons. This specimen was cultured CD8+ T cells from PBMCs, taken from culture after CMV antigen stimulation. These receptors all stem from a human donor in good health (CMV status not recorded). Some clones in this sample may be carry-over from other donors' samples.

This chain uses TRBV11-1 with TRBJ2-4, with TRBD2 as a possible D gene (5 bases). Germline values: CDR1 SGHAT, CDR2 FQDESV (reference sequence). Trimming pared 4 bases from V and 0 bases from J, leaving 13 bases between. The length of the CDR3 is 16 residues. As DNA, the CDR3 is TGTGCCAGCAGCTCCCTACTTGGACTAGCCAAAAACATTCAGTACTTC. Its protein is CASSSLLGLAKNIQYF.

The V gene is TRBV24-1, the J gene TRBJ2-1; D might be TRBD2 (6 bases). Germline lookup yields CDR1 KGHDR and CDR2 SFDVKD. CDR3 size: 13 residues. The V end lost 4 bases, the J end lost 9 bases, and 12 bases lay between the germline ends. The CDR3 reads CATSDRLGGEQFF. CDR3 sequence (DNA): TGTGCCACCAGTGACCGACTGGGAGGTGAGCAGTTCTTC.

This clonotype was seen a few times. This chain joins TRBV2 and TRBJ1-2, with TRBD1 matching over 11 bases. J was trimmed by 4 bases and V by 9 bases; bases with no gene match: 7. Per germline, CDR1 SNHLY and CDR2 FYNNEI. This CDR3 has 14 residues. The CDR3: CASLAGQGAYGYTF. The DNA for the CDR3 is TGTGCCAGTCTGGCAGGACAGGGGGCCTATGGCTACACCTTC. Full variable domain (outside the CDR3, taken from reference TRBV2 and TRBJ1-2): EPEVTQTPSHQVTQMGQEVILRCVPISNHLYFYWYRQILGQKVEFLVSFYNNEISEKSEIFDDQFSVERPDGSNFTLKIRSTKLEDSAMYFCASLAGQGAYGYTFGSGTRLTVV.

The chain has TRBV19 and TRBJ1-2; a possible D gene is TRBD1 (5 bases). V lost 4 bases to trimming and J lost 4 bases, with 16 bases between them. This CDR3 region has 15 residues. Germline V gene data show CDR1 as LNHDA and CDR2 as SQIVND (reference sequence). Here the CDR3 DNA reads TGTGCCAGTAGTACCCCCCGCCAGGGTCTCTATGGCTACACCTTC. Protein sequence: CASSTPRQGLYGYTF.

The chain has TRBV9 and TRBJ2-3, with 7 bases lining up with TRBD2. CDR3 length equals 15 residues. With V trimmed by 2 bases and J by 11 bases, 14 bases remained unmatched. Germline CDR1 SGDLS, CDR2 YYNGEE. CDR3 in amino acids: CASSVSGAPQGVQYF. CDR3 DNA sequence: TGTGCCAGCAGCGTGAGCGGGGCCCCCCAAGGGGTGCAGTATTTT.

The chain has TRBV20-1 and TRBJ2-1; maybe TRBD2 (7 bases). CDR3 length: 15 amino acids. V lost 0 bases and J 4 bases, leaving 13 bases between the germline ends. Germline loops: CDR1 DFQATT, CDR2 SNEGSKA (reference sequence). The CDR3 nucleotides are TGCAGTGCTAGAGATATGGGGGGGCGTTACAATGAGCAGTTCTTC. Its translation is CSARDMGGRYNEQFF.

This chain uses TRBV24-1 with TRBJ2-6; possible D gene TRBD1, 6 bases. This CDR3 has 16 residues. Deletions cut 3 bases from V and 4 bases from J, with 12 bases between. Looked up from germline, CDR1 is KGHDR and CDR2 is SFDVKD. Here the CDR3 DNA reads TGTGCCACCAGTGATCCCAGGGGCGGAGGGGCCAACGTCCTGACTTTC. Amino acid sequence: CATSDPRGGGANVLTF.

CDR3 coding DNA: TGTGCCAGCAGTTACTCGGGGGACCTCCCCGGGGAGCTGTTTTTT. This codes for CASSYSGDLPGELFF. This rearrangement joins TRBV6-6 to TRBJ2-2, with D possibly called TRBD1 or TRBD2 (5 bases each). CDR3 length: 15 amino acids. CDR1 and CDR2 (germline): MNHNY, SVGAGI (reference sequence). V was shortened by 0 bases and J by 6 bases, with 11 bases between the two germline ends.

This clonotype was counted a few times. Relative to the germline gene, one junction end is altered; a read error may explain this. The CDR3 loop reads CASSQGRWETHYF. CDR3 in DNA: TGCGCCAGCAGCCAAGGGAGGTGGGAGACCCATTACTTC. The chain is built from TRBV4-1 and TRBJ2-5; D is perhaps TRBD2 (5 bases). Looked up from germline, CDR1 is MGHRA and CDR2 is YSYEKL. CDR3 length equals 13 residues.

J is TRBJ1-5 and V is TRBV27, with a tentative D call TRBD1 (5 bases). V was trimmed by 3 bases and J by 7 bases, leaving 13 bases between them. This CDR3 region has 14 residues. Germline-derived CDR1 and CDR2 are MNHEY and SMNVEV (reference sequence). The CDR3 sequence is CASSFYGGDQPQHF. The CDR3 nucleotides read TGTGCCAGCAGTTTTTATGGGGGAGACCAGCCCCAGCATTTT.

This clonotype has more than one count but fewer than ten. This chain connects TRBV27 to TRBJ2-1; 9 positions match TRBD2. Germline CDR1 is MNHEY and CDR2 is SMNVEV (reference sequence). V lost 2 bases to trimming and J lost 1 base; unmatched junction nucleotides: 9. The CDR3 consists of 18 residues. The CDR3 DNA is TGTGCCAGCAGTTTAGCGGGGGGGAGGGGGAGTTCCTACAATGAGCAGTTCTTC. Translation: CASSLAGGRGSSYNEQFF.

This clonotype occurred a few times. The J gene is TRBJ1-1, the V gene TRBV24-1; D remains unclear. V was trimmed by 4 bases and J by 1 base, leaving 6 bases between them. Per germline, CDR1 KGHDR and CDR2 SFDVKD. This CDR3 has 13 residues. CDR3 DNA sequence: TGTGCCACCAGTGAATATGAGAACACTGAAGCTTTCTTT. It codes for CATSEYENTEAFF.

The rearrangement uses TRBV10-2 and TRBJ2-7; D is unclear. The CDR3 is made up of 13 amino acids. The germline V gene encodes CDR1 WSHSY and CDR2 SAAADI. Trimming removed 6 bases from V and 4 bases from J, with 13 bases in between. The CDR3 sequence: CASRGRDRYEQYF. For the CDR3, the DNA is TGCGCCAGCAGAGGAAGGGATAGGTACGAGCAGTACTTC.

The rearrangement links TRBV7-6 to TRBJ2-7; D assignment may be TRBD1 or TRBD2 (5 bases each). This CDR3 region has 14 residues. Germline V lookup: CDR1 SGHVS, CDR2 FNYEAQ. The CDR3 bases are TGTGCCAACAGCACGGGACCCCTTGGGGACGAGCAGTACGTC. This gives the protein CANSTGPLGDEQYV.

J is TRBJ2-3 and V is TRBV2; the match to TRBD1 covers 8 bases. There are 15 residues in the CDR3. Germline V gene sequence: CDR1 SNHLY, CDR2 FYNNEI. V shed 4 bases and J 7 bases; nucleotides not matched to a gene: 10. The CDR3 DNA follows: TGTGCCAGCAGTGGGGGGGAGACAGGGGCACATACGCAGTATTTT. Amino acids: CASSGGETGAHTQYF.

The chain joins TRBV29-1 to TRBJ1-1; D perhaps matches TRBD1 (5 bases). Trimming removed 2 bases from V and 4 bases from J, with 11 bases in between. CDR3 length equals 13 residues. The germline V gene has CDR1 SQVTM and CDR2 ANQGSEA. CDR3 sequence: CSVEQGESTEAFF. CDR3 nucleotide sequence: TGCAGCGTTGAACAGGGCGAAAGCACTGAAGCTTTCTTT.

This clonotype appeared a few times. The chain couples TRBV27 to TRBJ2-1, with D tentatively TRBD2 (7 bases). Germline assignment: CDR1 MNHEY and CDR2 SMNVEV (reference sequence). The CDR3 runs 16 residues. V lost 6 bases and J 5 bases, leaving 20 bases between the germline ends. CDR3: CASRSRGAPRNNEQFF. For the CDR3, the DNA is TGTGCCAGCAGGAGCCGGGGGGCCCCCCGGAACAATGAGCAGTTCTTC.

The rearrangement links TRBV29-1 to TRBJ1-2; 8 bases are a match to TRBD1. This CDR3 region has 13 residues. V shed 1 base and J 8 bases; nucleotides not matched to a gene: 6. CDR1 is SQVTM, CDR2 ANQGSEA, per germline. CDR3 DNA: TGCAGCGTTGAAGGTGGACAGGGAGGGGGCTACACCTTC. Translating it yields CSVEGGQGGGYTF.